This T cell receptor (beta chain) was found in a study of T cell clonality in common variable immunodeficiency. The CDR3 totals 14 residues. From germline, CDR1 is LNHDA and CDR2 SQIVND (reference sequence). V was pared by 11 bases and J by 3 bases, with 17 bases between. Data came from immunoSEQ multiplex PCR; TCRdb stores just in-frame clones and leaves some out. Altogether roughly 32,000 clones were found in the sample, and no singletons occur. Overall study results and limits: T cell subpopulation sequencing would be needed to explain CVID clonality. Shared TCRbeta clones were fewer between CVID subjects than controls. CVID patient heterogeneity limited repertoire-clinical complication correlations.

A few counts support this clone. Its antigen remains unknown. This may stem from a read error, because a much larger clone lies one nucleotide away. The read gets to within 3 residues of the CDR3 end, and the germline J gene fills in the rest. Input material: peripheral blood mononuclear cells. This receptor was identified in a person aged 18 to 69 in good health. The chain uses TRBV19 and TRBJ2-1, with D perhaps matching TRBD1 (6 bases). CDR3 DNA (partial): TGTGCCGGTGGGGGCATGGCCAGCTACAATGAG. Its protein product is CAGGGMASYNE. The CDR3 as a whole reads CAGGGMASYNEQFF.